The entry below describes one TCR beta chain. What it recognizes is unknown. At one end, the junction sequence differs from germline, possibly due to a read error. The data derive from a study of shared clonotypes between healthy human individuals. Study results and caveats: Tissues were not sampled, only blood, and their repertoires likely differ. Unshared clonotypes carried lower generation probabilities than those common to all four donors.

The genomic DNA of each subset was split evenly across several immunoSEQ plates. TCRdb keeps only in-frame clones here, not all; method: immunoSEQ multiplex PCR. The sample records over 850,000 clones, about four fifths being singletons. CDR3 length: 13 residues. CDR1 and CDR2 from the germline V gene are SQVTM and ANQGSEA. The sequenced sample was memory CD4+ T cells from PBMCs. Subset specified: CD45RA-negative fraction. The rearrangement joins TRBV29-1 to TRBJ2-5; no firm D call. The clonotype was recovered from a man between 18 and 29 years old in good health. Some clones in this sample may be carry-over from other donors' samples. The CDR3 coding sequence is TGCAGCGTCGAAGGACGGTCCAAAGAGACCCAGTACTTC. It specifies CSVEGRSKETQYF. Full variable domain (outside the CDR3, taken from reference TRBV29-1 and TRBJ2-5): SAVISQKPSRDICQRGTSLTIQCQVDSQVTMMFWYRQQPGQSLTLIATANQGSEATYESGFVIDKFPISRPNLTFSTLTVSNMSPEDSSIYLCSVEGRSKETQYFGPGTRLLVL.